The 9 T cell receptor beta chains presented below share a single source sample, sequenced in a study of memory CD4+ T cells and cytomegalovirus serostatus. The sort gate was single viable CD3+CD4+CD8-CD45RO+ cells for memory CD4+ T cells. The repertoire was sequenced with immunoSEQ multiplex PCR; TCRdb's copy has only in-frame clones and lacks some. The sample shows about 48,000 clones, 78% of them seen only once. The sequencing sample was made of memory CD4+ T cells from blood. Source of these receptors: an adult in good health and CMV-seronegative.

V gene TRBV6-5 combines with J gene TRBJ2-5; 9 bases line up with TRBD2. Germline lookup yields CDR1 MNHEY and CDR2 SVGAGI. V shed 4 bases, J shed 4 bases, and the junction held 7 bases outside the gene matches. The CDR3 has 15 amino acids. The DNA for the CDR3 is TGTGCCAGCAGTTCCTATAGCGGGGGTAGAGAGACCCAGTACTTC. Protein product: CASSSYSGGRETQYF.

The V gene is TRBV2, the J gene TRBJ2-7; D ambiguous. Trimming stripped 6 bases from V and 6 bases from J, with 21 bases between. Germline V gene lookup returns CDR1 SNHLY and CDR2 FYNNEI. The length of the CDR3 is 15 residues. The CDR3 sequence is CASRRMISSASEQYF. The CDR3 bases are TGTGCCAGCAGACGCATGATATCATCTGCATCCGAGCAGTACTTC.

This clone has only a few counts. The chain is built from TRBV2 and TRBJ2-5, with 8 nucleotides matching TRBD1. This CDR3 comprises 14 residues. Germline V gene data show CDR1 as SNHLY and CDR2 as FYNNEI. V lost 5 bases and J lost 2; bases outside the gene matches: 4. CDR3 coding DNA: TGTGCCAGCAGTCGACGGACAGGGCAAGAGACCCAGTACTTC. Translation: CASSRRTGQETQYF.

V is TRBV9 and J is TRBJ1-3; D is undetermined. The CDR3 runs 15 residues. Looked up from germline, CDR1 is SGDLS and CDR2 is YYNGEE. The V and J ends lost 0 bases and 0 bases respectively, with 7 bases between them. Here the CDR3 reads CASSVGAASGNTIYF. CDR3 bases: TGTGCCAGCAGCGTAGGAGCGGCCTCTGGAAACACCATATATTTT.

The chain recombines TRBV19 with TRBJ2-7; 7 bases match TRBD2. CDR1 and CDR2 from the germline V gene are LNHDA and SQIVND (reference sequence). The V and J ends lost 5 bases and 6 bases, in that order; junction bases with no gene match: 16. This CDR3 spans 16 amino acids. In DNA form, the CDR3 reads TGTGCCAGTAGTCCCCATGGGGTGACTAGCCTGCTCGAGCAGTACTTC. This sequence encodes CASSPHGVTSLLEQYF.

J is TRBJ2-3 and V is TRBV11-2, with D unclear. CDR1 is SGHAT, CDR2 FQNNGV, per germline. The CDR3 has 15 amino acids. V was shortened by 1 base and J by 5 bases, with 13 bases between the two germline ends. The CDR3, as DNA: TGTGCCAGCAGCTTAGGCCCTGCCCAGAGAGATACGCAGTATTTT. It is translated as CASSLGPAQRDTQYF.

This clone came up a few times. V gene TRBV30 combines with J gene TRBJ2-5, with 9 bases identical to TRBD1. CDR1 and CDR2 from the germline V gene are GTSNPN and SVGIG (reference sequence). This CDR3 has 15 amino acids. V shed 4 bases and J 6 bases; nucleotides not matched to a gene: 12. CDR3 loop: CAWMRDRGIGKTQYF. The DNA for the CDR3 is TGTGCCTGGATGAGAGACAGGGGGATTGGAAAGACCCAGTACTTC.

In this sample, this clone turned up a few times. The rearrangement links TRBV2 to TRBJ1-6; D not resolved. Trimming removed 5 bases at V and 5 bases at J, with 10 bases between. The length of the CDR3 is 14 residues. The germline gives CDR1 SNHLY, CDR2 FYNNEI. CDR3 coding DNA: TGTGCCAGCAGTCAGGCAAGGGATAATTCACCCCTCCACTTT. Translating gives CASSQARDNSPLHF.

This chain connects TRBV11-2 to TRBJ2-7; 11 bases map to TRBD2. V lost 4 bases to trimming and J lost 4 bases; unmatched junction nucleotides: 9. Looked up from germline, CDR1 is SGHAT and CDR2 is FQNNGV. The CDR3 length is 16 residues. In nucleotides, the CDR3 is TGTGCCAGCAGCTCCCCCCGACTAGCGGGGTCTTACGAGCAGTACTTC. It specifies CASSSPRLAGSYEQYF.